The clone carrying this T cell receptor beta chain has at least ten counts. Its target is not known. Library preparation (for TCRbeta) was performed with unique molecular identifiers. TCRdb re-called the PCR reads through MiXCR, storing one row per CDR3 protein. This repertoire shows some 48,000 distinct CDR3 sequences, more than 5% found once; its top ten account for 30%. The data belong to a study of T-cell reconstitution after alpha-beta-depleted transplantation in children. Whole-study results and caveats: T-cell numbers and diversity, one year after transplant, stemmed largely from T cells that were newly produced.

Germline CDR1 is LGHNA and CDR2 is YNFKEQ. Deletions cut 6 bases from V and 6 bases from J, with 21 bases between. The CDR3 runs 15 residues. This TCR was sampled from a female patient under 10 years old who had a stem cell transplant for aplastic anemia, so the T cells may come from the graft donor. The V and J genes are TRBV4-2 and TRBJ2-7; D perhaps matches TRBD2 (7 bases). This sample comprised PBMCs, mostly from graft donor cells, obtained 60 days after TCRalphabeta/CD19-depleted stem cell transplant. CDR3 amino acids: CASSQRGGIKTEQYF. As DNA, the CDR3 is TGTGCCAGCAGTCAGAGGGGGGGGATTAAAACCGAGCAGTACTTC.